This note documents a single T cell receptor beta chain sequence. The germline V gene has CDR1 LGHNA and CDR2 YSLEER. The ends were cut back, 0 bases at V and 7 bases at J, with 13 bases in the middle. CDR3 size: 15 residues. TCRdb analysed the RT-PCR reads with MiXCR anew, one entry per CDR3 protein. The sample holds approximately 200,000 distinct CDR3 sequences, less than 45% seen once. The data belong to a study of patients and donors after allogeneic stem cell transplantation. This TCR was sampled from a human donor who was either an allogeneic HSCT recipient or a stem cell or donor lymphocyte infusion donor (not recorded which). It is not recorded whose cells these are; they may come from a transplant donor. The specimen sequenced was blood, either unsorted or a sorted T cell fraction (not recorded which). The chain couples TRBV4-3 to TRBJ1-5; D is possibly TRBD1 (5 bases). The CDR3 region has the DNA TGCGCCAGCAGCCAAGATTGGGGGGGAAGACAGCCCCAGCATTTT. It encodes CASSQDWGGRQPQHF.